The rows below give T cell receptor beta chains drawn from one sample of a study of blood T cells in healthy people across ages. TCRdb re-called the 5' RACE reads through MiXCR, storing one row per CDR3 protein. Among around 780,000 distinct CDR3 sequences listed, around 24% were seen once. This same sample was also taken into another study, of T cells of mothers and their children.

Sequencing input: blood. These receptors came from a boy younger than 18 in good health. Both conserved end residues are part of each CDR3. A D gene is named only where the DNA matches it firmly. Rows give clone size only sometimes, using once, few, many, or a class for an expanded clone.

abundance: .
d_gene: .
v_gene: TRBV29-1
j_gene: TRBJ1-2
CDR3aa: CSATIGVPLYGYTF
CDR3nt: TGCAGCGCAACTATAGGGGTCCCTTTGTATGGCTACACCTTC

abundance: .
d_gene: .
v_gene: TRBV12-3/TRBV12-4
j_gene: TRBJ2-6
CDR3aa: CASNLRPSGANVLTF
CDR3nt: TGTGCCAGCAATTTGAGGCCCTCTGGGGCCAACGTCCTGACTTTC

abundance: .
d_gene: .
v_gene: TRBV29-1
j_gene: TRBJ2-2
CDR3aa: CSVVVTGELFF
CDR3nt: TGCAGCGTTGTGGTAACCGGGGAGCTGTTTTTT

abundance: .
d_gene: .
v_gene: TRBV20-1
j_gene: TRBJ2-3
CDR3aa: CSAAVGQDTSTDTQYF
CDR3nt: TGCAGTGCTGCCGTGGGTCAGGACACTAGCACAGATACGCAGTATTTT

abundance: .
d_gene: TRBD1
v_gene: TRBV12-3/TRBV12-4
j_gene: TRBJ1-4
CDR3aa: CASRQGLTNEKLFF
CDR3nt: TGTGCCAGCAGACAGGGGTTGACTAATGAAAAACTGTTTTTT

abundance: .
d_gene: .
v_gene: TRBV20-1
j_gene: TRBJ2-5
CDR3aa: CSATLGAGAAETQYF
CDR3nt: TGCAGTGCTACCCTCGGCGCGGGGGCCGCGGAGACCCAGTACTTC

abundance: many
d_gene: .
v_gene: TRBV7-2
j_gene: TRBJ2-5
CDR3aa: CASSLQGGQETQYF
CDR3nt: TGTGCCAGCAGCTTACAGGGGGGACAAGAGACCCAGTACTTC

abundance: .
d_gene: .
v_gene: TRBV6-1
j_gene: TRBJ2-1
CDR3aa: CASRLVDYNEQFF
CDR3nt: TGTGCCAGCCGGCTAGTGGATTACAATGAGCAGTTCTTC

abundance: .
d_gene: .
v_gene: TRBV7-3
j_gene: TRBJ2-1
CDR3aa: CASSLMGDEQFF
CDR3nt: TGTGCCAGCAGCTTAATGGGGGATGAGCAGTTCTTC

abundance: .
d_gene: TRBD2
v_gene: TRBV9
j_gene: TRBJ2-1
CDR3aa: CARAGGTSGRYNEQFF
CDR3nt: TGTGCCAGAGCGGGGGGGACTAGCGGGAGATACAATGAGCAGTTCTTC

abundance: .
d_gene: .
v_gene: TRBV20-1
j_gene: TRBJ2-5
CDR3aa: CSAGPGGRGETQYF
CDR3nt: TGCAGTGCTGGCCCCGGGGGGCGGGGAGAGACCCAGTACTTC

abundance: .
d_gene: TRBD1
v_gene: TRBV20-1
j_gene: TRBJ2-1
CDR3aa: CSGIRDRAYNEQFF
CDR3nt: TGCAGTGGGATCCGGGACAGGGCCTACAATGAGCAGTTCTTC

abundance: few
d_gene: TRBD2
v_gene: TRBV11-1
j_gene: TRBJ2-1
CDR3aa: CASSPSGGGTYNEQFF
CDR3nt: TGTGCCAGCAGCCCAAGCGGCGGGGGGACCTACAATGAGCAGTTCTTC

abundance: .
d_gene: .
v_gene: TRBV5-5
j_gene: TRBJ2-2
CDR3aa: CASSLGPGPNTGELFF
CDR3nt: TGTGCCAGCAGCTTGGGTCCGGGGCCTAACACCGGGGAGCTGTTTTTT

abundance: .
d_gene: TRBD1
v_gene: TRBV12-3/TRBV12-4
j_gene: TRBJ2-1
CDR3aa: CASSYRDSFNEQFF
CDR3nt: TGTGCCAGCAGTTACCGGGACAGCTTTAATGAGCAGTTCTTC